The clone carrying this T cell receptor beta chain has just one count. Generated by immunoSEQ multiplex PCR, the TCRdb table keeps only in-frame clones and is missing some. Of approximately 75,000 clones listed, approximately 95% are singletons. The CDR3 contains 15 residues. The germline CDR1 and CDR2 sequences are SGHAT and FQNNGV. V lost 5 bases and J lost 8, with 21 bases in between. The data were taken from a study of technical replicates of blood from a few donors. The chain couples TRBV11-2 to TRBJ1-2; D gene unclear. The sample consisted of T cells isolated from PBMCs. This sequence originates from a human donor in good health. The CDR3 coding sequence is TGTGCCAGCAGCCTATCTCAGGTGGAGGGTAGAGGCTACACCTTC. This encodes CASSLSQVEGRGYTF.